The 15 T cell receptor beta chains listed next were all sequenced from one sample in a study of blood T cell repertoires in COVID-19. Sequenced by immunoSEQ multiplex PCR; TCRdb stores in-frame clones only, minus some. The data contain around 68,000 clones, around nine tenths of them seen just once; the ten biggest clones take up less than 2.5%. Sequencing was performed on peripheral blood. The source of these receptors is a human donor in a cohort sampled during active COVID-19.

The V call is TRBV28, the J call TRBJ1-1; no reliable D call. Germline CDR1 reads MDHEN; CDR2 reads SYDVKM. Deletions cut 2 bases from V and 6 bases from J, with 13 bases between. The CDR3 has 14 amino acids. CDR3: CASSLGSLESEAFF. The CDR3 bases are TGTGCCAGCAGTTTAGGGTCCCTGGAGTCTGAAGCTTTCTTT.

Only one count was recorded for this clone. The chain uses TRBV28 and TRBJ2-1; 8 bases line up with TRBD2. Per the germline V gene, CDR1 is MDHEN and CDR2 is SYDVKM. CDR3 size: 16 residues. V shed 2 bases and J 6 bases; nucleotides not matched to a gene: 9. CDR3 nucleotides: TGTGCCAGCAGTTTACTGGTAGCGGGGCTCCTCAATGAGCAGTTCTTC. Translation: CASSLLVAGLLNEQFF.

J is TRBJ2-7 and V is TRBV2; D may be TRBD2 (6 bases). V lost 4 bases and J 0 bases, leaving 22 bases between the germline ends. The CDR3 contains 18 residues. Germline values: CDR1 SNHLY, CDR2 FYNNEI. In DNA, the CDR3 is TGTGCCAGCAGTGTGAGGAGGGGCCAGGGAGTAATCTCCTACGAGCAGTACTTC. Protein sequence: CASSVRRGQGVISYEQYF.

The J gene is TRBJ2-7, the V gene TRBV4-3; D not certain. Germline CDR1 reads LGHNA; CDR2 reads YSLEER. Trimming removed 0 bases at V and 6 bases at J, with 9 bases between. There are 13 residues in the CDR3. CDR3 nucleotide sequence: TGCGCCAGCAGCCAAGATGTGAGAGGCGAGCAGTACTTC. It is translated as CASSQDVRGEQYF.

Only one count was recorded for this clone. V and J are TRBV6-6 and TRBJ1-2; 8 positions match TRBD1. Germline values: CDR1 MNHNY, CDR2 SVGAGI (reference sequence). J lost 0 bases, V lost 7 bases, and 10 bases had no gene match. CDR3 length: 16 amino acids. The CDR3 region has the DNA TGTGCCAGCACCCGGACAGGGCAGGAGCCTAACTATGGCTACACCTTC. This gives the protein CASTRTGQEPNYGYTF.

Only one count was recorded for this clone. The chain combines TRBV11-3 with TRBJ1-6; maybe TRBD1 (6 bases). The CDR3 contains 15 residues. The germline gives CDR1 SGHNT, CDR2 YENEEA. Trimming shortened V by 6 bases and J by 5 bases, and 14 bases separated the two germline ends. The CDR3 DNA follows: TGTGCCAGCAGTTACCAGCGACAGGATAATTCACCCCTCCACTTT. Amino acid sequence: CASSYQRQDNSPLHF.

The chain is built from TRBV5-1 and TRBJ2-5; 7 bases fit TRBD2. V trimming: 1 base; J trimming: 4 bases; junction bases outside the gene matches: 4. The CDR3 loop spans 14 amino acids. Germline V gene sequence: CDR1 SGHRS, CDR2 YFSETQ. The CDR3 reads CASSLSGVGETQYF. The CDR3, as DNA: TGCGCCAGCAGCTTGAGCGGGGTTGGAGAGACCCAGTACTTC.

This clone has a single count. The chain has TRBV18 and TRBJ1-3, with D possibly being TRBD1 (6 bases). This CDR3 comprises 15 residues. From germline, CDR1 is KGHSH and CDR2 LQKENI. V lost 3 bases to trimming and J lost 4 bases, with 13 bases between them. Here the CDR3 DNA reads TGTGCCAGCTCACCCGACAGGTCTGGGGGAAACACCATATATTTT. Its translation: CASSPDRSGGNTIYF.

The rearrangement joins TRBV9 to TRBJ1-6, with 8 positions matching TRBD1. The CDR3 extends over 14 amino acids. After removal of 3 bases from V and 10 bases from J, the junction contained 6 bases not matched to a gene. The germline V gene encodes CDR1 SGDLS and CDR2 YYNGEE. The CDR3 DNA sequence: TGTGCCAGCAGCGCCGGACAGGGAGGATCACCCCTCCACTTT. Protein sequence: CASSAGQGGSPLHF.

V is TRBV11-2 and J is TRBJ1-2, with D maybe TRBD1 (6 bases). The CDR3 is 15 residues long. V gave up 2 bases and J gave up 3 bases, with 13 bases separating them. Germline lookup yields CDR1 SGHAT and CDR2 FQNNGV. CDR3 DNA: TGTGCCAGCAGCTTATCCAGGGGCCTAGACTATGGCTACACCTTC. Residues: CASSLSRGLDYGYTF. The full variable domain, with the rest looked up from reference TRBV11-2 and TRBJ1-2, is EAGVAQSPRYKIIEKRQSVAFWCNPISGHATLYWYQQILGQGPKLLIQFQNNGVVDDSQLPKDRFSAERLKGVDSTLKIQPAKLEDSAVYLCASSLSRGLDYGYTFGSGTRLTVV.

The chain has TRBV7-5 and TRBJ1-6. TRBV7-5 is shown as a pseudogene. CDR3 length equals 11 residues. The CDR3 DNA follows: TGTGCCAGGAGAATTCGTCCACCCCTCCACTTT. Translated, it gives CARRIRPPLHF.

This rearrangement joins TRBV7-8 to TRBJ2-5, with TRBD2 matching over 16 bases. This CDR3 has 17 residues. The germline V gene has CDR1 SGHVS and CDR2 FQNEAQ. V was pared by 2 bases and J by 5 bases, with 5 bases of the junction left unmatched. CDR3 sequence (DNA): TGTGCCAGCAGCTTACGAGGGACTAGCGGGGGGGCCGAGACCCAGTACTTC. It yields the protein CASSLRGTSGGAETQYF.

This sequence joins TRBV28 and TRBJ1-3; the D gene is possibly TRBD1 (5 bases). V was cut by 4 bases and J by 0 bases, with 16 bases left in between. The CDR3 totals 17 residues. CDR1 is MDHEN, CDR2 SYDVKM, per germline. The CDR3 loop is CASSSTWGDDSGNTIYF. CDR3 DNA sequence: TGTGCCAGCAGTTCGACCTGGGGGGACGACTCTGGAAACACCATATATTTT.

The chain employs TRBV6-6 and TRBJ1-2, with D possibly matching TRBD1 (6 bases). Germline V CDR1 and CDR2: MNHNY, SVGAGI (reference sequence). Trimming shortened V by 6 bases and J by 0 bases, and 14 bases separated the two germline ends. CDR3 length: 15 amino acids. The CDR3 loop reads CASSPTGTSNYGYTF. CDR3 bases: TGTGCCAGCAGCCCTACAGGGACCTCTAACTATGGCTACACCTTC.

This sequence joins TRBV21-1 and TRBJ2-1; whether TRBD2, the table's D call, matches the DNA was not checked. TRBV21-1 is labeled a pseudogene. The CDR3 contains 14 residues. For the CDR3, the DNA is TGTGCCAGCAGCAAAGGACTAGCGGGAGGAGGCCAGTTCTTC. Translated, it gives CASSKGLAGGGQFF.